Listed below are T cell receptor beta chains from one sample, sequenced in a study of control samples from healthy donors and cancer patients. Assay used: immunoSEQ multiplex PCR; TCRdb lists only in-frame clones, some missing. This table has approximately 120,000 clones, about 89% appearing once. The specimen sequenced was blood. Every receptor here comes from a woman aged 45-65 years in good health. Both conserved end residues are part of each CDR3. A D gene is named only where the DNA matches it firmly. Not all rows give a size; the values are once, few, many and, for expanded clones, a class.

j_gene: TRBJ2-5; len: 14; d_gene: TRBD2; abundance: NA; v_gene: TRBV9; CDR3nt: TGTGCCAGCGGGGCGGGAGGGCCTTTAGAGACCCAGTACTTC; CDR3aa: CASGAGGPLETQYF
j_gene: TRBJ2-1; len: 13; d_gene: NA; abundance: NA; v_gene: TRBV14; CDR3nt: TGTGCCAGCAGCCAAGGGATCGGGGGTGAGCAGTTCTTC; CDR3aa: CASSQGIGGEQFF
j_gene: TRBJ2-7; len: 15; d_gene: TRBD1; abundance: NA; v_gene: TRBV19; CDR3nt: TGTGCCAGTAGCGGATCAGGGGGTTACACCTACGAGCAGTACTTC; CDR3aa: CASSGSGGYTYEQYF
j_gene: TRBJ1-4; len: 16; d_gene: TRBD1; abundance: NA; v_gene: TRBV5-6; CDR3nt: TGTGCCAGCAGCTTGGCCGTCAGGACAGGGGCTGAAAAACTGTTTTTT; CDR3aa: CASSLAVRTGAEKLFF
j_gene: TRBJ2-7; len: 15; d_gene: NA; abundance: NA; v_gene: TRBV5-4; CDR3nt: TGTGCCACCGCGACCTGGGGGGTCGCGTCCCACGAGCAGTACTTC; CDR3aa: CATATWGVASHEQYF
j_gene: TRBJ1-2; len: 19; d_gene: TRBD1; abundance: NA; v_gene: TRBV18; CDR3nt: TGTGCCAGCTCACCGAGCCCCGGTACAGGGGTTTCCCCTAACTATGGCTACACCTTC; CDR3aa: CASSPSPGTGVSPNYGYTF
j_gene: TRBJ1-3; len: 16; d_gene: TRBD1; abundance: once; v_gene: TRBV20-1; CDR3nt: TGCAGTGCTCGTGCCATTCAACAGGGGCCTGGAAACACCATATATTTT; CDR3aa: CSARAIQQGPGNTIYF
j_gene: TRBJ1-3; len: 15; d_gene: NA; abundance: NA; v_gene: TRBV7-9; CDR3nt: TGTGCCAGCAGCCCCGACTCGACAGGAGGAAACACCATATATTTT; CDR3aa: CASSPDSTGGNTIYF
j_gene: TRBJ2-1; len: 16; d_gene: TRBD2; abundance: NA; v_gene: TRBV24-1; CDR3nt: TGTGCCACCAGTGATCTGGGAAGCGGGAGTTACAATGAGCAGTTCTTC; CDR3aa: CATSDLGSGSYNEQFF
j_gene: TRBJ1-5; len: 14; d_gene: NA; abundance: NA; v_gene: TRBV20-1; CDR3nt: TGCAGTGCTAGTGAAAGCCGGGCGAATCAGCCCCAGCATTTT; CDR3aa: CSASESRANQPQHF
j_gene: TRBJ2-7; len: 16; d_gene: NA; abundance: NA; v_gene: TRBV1; CDR3nt: TGCACCAGCAGCCAAGATCTATTGAAGCGGTCCTACGAGCAGTACTTC; CDR3aa: CTSSQDLLKRSYEQYF
j_gene: TRBJ2-5; len: 14; d_gene: NA; abundance: NA; v_gene: TRBV11-2; CDR3nt: TGTGCCAGCAGCCCCCCGGCCAGGCAAGAGACCCAGTACTTC; CDR3aa: CASSPPARQETQYF
j_gene: TRBJ2-3; len: 16; d_gene: NA; abundance: NA; v_gene: TRBV7-9; CDR3nt: TGTGCCAGCAGCTTAGTTGATGGGACAAGCACAGATACGCAGTATTTT; CDR3aa: CASSLVDGTSTDTQYF
j_gene: TRBJ2-5; len: 16; d_gene: TRBD2; abundance: NA; v_gene: TRBV19; CDR3nt: TGTGCCAGTAGTCCCTTAGCGGGGGGGACTCAAGAGACCCAGTACTTC; CDR3aa: CASSPLAGGTQETQYF
j_gene: TRBJ2-7; len: 13; d_gene: NA; abundance: NA; v_gene: TRBV12-3/TRBV12-4; CDR3nt: TGTGCCAGCAGTTTGAGAGGGATCTACGAGCAGTACTTC; CDR3aa: CASSLRGIYEQYF
j_gene: TRBJ2-5; len: 12; d_gene: NA; abundance: NA; v_gene: TRBV12-3/TRBV12-4; CDR3nt: TGTGCCAGCAGTTTCTCACAAGAGACCCAGTACTTC; CDR3aa: CASSFSQETQYF
j_gene: TRBJ2-7; len: 16; d_gene: NA; abundance: NA; v_gene: TRBV6-1; CDR3nt: TGTGCCAGCAGTGAATTGGGTCTATCCTTCTCCTACGAGCAGTACTTC; CDR3aa: CASSELGLSFSYEQYF
j_gene: TRBJ2-7; len: 14; d_gene: NA; abundance: NA; v_gene: TRBV18; CDR3nt: TGTGCCAGCTCACCGGATGGTTTAATCTACGAGCAGTACTTC; CDR3aa: CASSPDGLIYEQYF
j_gene: TRBJ2-3; len: 14; d_gene: NA; abundance: NA; v_gene: TRBV25-1; CDR3nt: TGTGCCAGCAGTCTCGGACCGGGACGGGATACGCAGTATTTT; CDR3aa: CASSLGPGRDTQYF
j_gene: TRBJ2-5; len: 16; d_gene: NA; abundance: NA; v_gene: TRBV24-1; CDR3nt: TGTGCCACCAGTGACTTCAGCGGAGGTCGCGGAGAGACCCAGTACTTC; CDR3aa: CATSDFSGGRGETQYF
j_gene: TRBJ1-1; len: 15; d_gene: NA; abundance: NA; v_gene: TRBV4-2; CDR3nt: TGTGCCAGCAGCCGCTTACTAAGCCTAAGCCCTGAAGCTTTCTTT; CDR3aa: CASSRLLSLSPEAFF
j_gene: TRBJ1-1; len: 13; d_gene: NA; abundance: NA; v_gene: TRBV7-9; CDR3nt: TGTGCCAGCAGCTTCGCAGGGACGGGTATAGCTTTCTTT; CDR3aa: CASSFAGTGIAFF
j_gene: TRBJ1-1; len: 15; d_gene: NA; abundance: once; v_gene: TRBV6-5; CDR3nt: TGTGCCAGCAGTTACTCCTCCGGGATCACTACTGAAGCTTTCTTT; CDR3aa: CASSYSSGITTEAFF
j_gene: TRBJ1-1; len: 14; d_gene: NA; abundance: NA; v_gene: TRBV6-1; CDR3nt: TGTGCCAGCAGTGAATGGGCGCCGAACACTGAAGCTTTCTTT; CDR3aa: CASSEWAPNTEAFF
j_gene: TRBJ1-1; len: 12; d_gene: NA; abundance: NA; v_gene: TRBV6-6; CDR3nt: TGTGCCAGCAGCCCAACGGCCCGTGAGGCTTTCTTT; CDR3aa: CASSPTAREAFF
j_gene: TRBJ2-5; len: 15; d_gene: TRBD1; abundance: NA; v_gene: TRBV6-5; CDR3nt: TGTGCCAGCAGCTTCGGACAGGGATGGCAAGAGACCCAGTACTTC; CDR3aa: CASSFGQGWQETQYF
j_gene: TRBJ1-5; len: 13; d_gene: NA; abundance: NA; v_gene: TRBV2; CDR3nt: TGTGCCAGTGAAGGAGGGGCAAACCAGCCCCAGCATTTT; CDR3aa: CASEGGANQPQHF
j_gene: TRBJ1-5; len: 18; d_gene: NA; abundance: NA; v_gene: TRBV19; CDR3nt: TGTGCCAGTAGTGATAAGAAATCGGCAGCTTATAGCAATCAGCCCCAGCATTTT; CDR3aa: CASSDKKSAAYSNQPQHF
j_gene: TRBJ2-7; len: 9; d_gene: NA; abundance: NA; v_gene: TRBV20-1; CDR3nt: TGCAGTGCTAGCAGGGTATTCTGCTTC; CDR3aa: CSASRVFCF